Included here is one TCR beta chain sequence, with context. Its specificity is unknown. Primers for the PCR totalled 60 Vbeta and 13 Jbeta. In the authors' methods: In a later analysis, around 10 million of about 80 million unique beta chains occurred in at least two donors. Assay: immunoSEQ multiplex PCR; the TCRdb copy retains only in-frame clones and omits some. V, J and clone size derive from that table, while D and trimming were established from the DNA sequence. The sample contains around 200,000 clones, roughly 80% of which appear only once. The record originates from a study of cytomegalovirus exposure and HLA in healthy donors. Study information: An earlier analysis found roughly 100 million unique TCR beta sequences from about 190 million T cells. Study outcomes and limitations: Most TCR sequences were rare, but some public TCRs occurred in many donors.

The V gene's germline CDR1 is MNHEY and CDR2 SMNVEV (reference sequence). Trimming left V 6 bases short and J 3 bases short, with 18 bases between. This CDR3 comprises 16 residues. The chain combines TRBV27 with TRBJ1-5; D perhaps matches TRBD1 (6 bases). Sequences were obtained from PBMCs. This TCR derives from a boy under 18 in good health and CMV-seronegative. CDR3 in amino acids: CASSRLGGFVNQPQHF. DNA of the CDR3: TGTGCCAGCAGCCGTTTAGGGGGTTTCGTCAATCAGCCCCAGCATTTT.